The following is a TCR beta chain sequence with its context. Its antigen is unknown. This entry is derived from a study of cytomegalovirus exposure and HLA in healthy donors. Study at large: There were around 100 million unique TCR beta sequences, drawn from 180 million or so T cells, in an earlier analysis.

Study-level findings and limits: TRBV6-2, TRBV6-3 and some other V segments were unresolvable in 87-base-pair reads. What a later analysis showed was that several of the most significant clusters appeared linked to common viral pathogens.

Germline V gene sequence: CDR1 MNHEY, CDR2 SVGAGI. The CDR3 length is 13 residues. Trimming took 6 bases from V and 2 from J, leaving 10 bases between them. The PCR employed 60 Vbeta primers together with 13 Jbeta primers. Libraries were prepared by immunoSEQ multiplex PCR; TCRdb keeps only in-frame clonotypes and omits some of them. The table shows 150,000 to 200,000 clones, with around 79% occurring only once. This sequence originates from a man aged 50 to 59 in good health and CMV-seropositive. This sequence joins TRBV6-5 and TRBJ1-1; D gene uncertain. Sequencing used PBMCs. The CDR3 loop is CASSNLVNTEAFF. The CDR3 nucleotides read TGTGCCAGCAGCAACTTAGTTAACACTGAAGCTTTCTTT.